This TCR beta chain was captured by sequencing in a study of identifying expanded T cells in peripheral blood. The CDR3 totals 17 residues. Trimming at V came to 0 bases and at J to 2 bases, leaving 6 bases not matched to a gene. The germline V gene encodes CDR1 MRHNA and CDR2 SNTAGT. TCRdb's copy holds only in-frame clones and misses some; the assay was immunoSEQ multiplex PCR. The repertoire consists of around 66,000 clones, with more than 70% occurring once and the leading ten covering around 4.6%. The clonotype comes from a person aged 18-70 years in good health. V and J are TRBV6-4 and TRBJ2-3, with 9 nucleotides matching TRBD1. The sequenced sample was blood. The CDR3 DNA reads TGTGCCAGCAGTGACTCAGGCGGACAGGGGCCCACAGATACGCAGTATTTT. Residues: CASSDSGGQGPTDTQYF.